The 21 T cell receptor beta chains in this list originate from one sample, sequenced in a study of control samples from healthy donors and cancer patients. The assay was immunoSEQ multiplex PCR, and TCRdb's table has in-frame clones only and misses some. In the table there are tens of thousands of clones, about 80% of which are singletons. Sequencing was done on a sample of blood. These receptors all come from a man in his fifties in good health.

The count of this clone is one. The gene calls are TRBV6-2 or TRBV6-3 and TRBJ2-5; D perhaps matches TRBD1 (6 bases). V lost 2 bases and J lost 8, with 9 bases in between. The CDR3 loop spans 12 amino acids. CDR1 is MNHEY and CDR2 is SVGEGT in the germline V gene. The CDR3 region is CASSYPRGTQYF. The CDR3 DNA reads TGTGCCAGCAGTTACCCCAGGGGTACCCAGTACTTC.

This rearrangement joins TRBV11-2 to TRBJ2-7; 9 bases map to TRBD1. V shed 5 bases and J 1 base; nucleotides not matched to a gene: 15. CDR3 length equals 18 residues. Looked up from germline, CDR1 is SGHAT and CDR2 is FQNNGV. The CDR3 loop reads CASSHRYRQGQGSYEQYF. The DNA for the CDR3 is TGTGCCAGCAGCCATCGTTACAGGCAGGGACAGGGATCCTACGAGCAGTACTTC.

This chain connects TRBV6-5 to TRBJ2-7, with 12 bases that match TRBD1. The CDR3 has 15 residues. Trimming cost V 5 bases and J 3 bases; bases outside gene matches: 5. Per germline, CDR1 MNHEY and CDR2 SVGAGI. The CDR3 is CASSLGTGGGYEQYF. DNA of the CDR3: TGTGCCAGCAGTCTCGGGACAGGGGGCGGCTACGAGCAGTACTTC.

The chain uses TRBV14 and TRBJ2-1; TRBD2 matches 13 bases. The CDR3 runs 16 residues. V shed 5 bases and J 7 bases; nucleotides not matched to a gene: 8. The V gene's germline CDR1 is SGHDN and CDR2 FVKESK. CDR3 coding DNA: TGTGCCAGCAGCTCCGAAAGGACTAGCGGGAGTAATGAGCAGTTCTTC. Its protein is CASSSERTSGSNEQFF.

This chain joins TRBV7-3 and TRBJ2-1, with TRBD2 matching over 14 bases. Per the germline V gene, CDR1 is SGHTA and CDR2 is FQGTGA. CDR3 length: 18 amino acids. The ends lost 5 bases at V and 5 bases at J; junction bases unmatched: 11. In nucleotides, the CDR3 is TGTGCCAGCAGCACTGGGACTAGCGGGAGACTCTCGGACAATGAGCAGTTCTTC. Encoded protein: CASSTGTSGRLSDNEQFF.

The rearrangement uses TRBV6-1 and TRBJ2-3; a possible D gene is TRBD2 (6 bases). This CDR3 is 16 amino acids long. CDR1 MNHNS and CDR2 SASEGT come from the germline V gene. V lost 1 base and J 2 bases, leaving 13 bases between the germline ends. CDR3 bases: TGTGCCAGCAGTGAAGGGCCGGGGGATCACACAGATACGCAGTATTTT. It encodes CASSEGPGDHTDTQYF.

V and J are TRBV11-3 and TRBJ2-3; a weak D match, TRBD1 (5 bases). In germline, CDR1 is SGHNT, CDR2 YENEEA. This CDR3 contains 14 residues. V dropped 8 bases and J dropped 0 bases, with 12 bases sitting between them. The CDR3 protein is CASGPGRSTDTQYF. CDR3 DNA: TGTGCCAGCGGACCAGGGCGAAGCACAGATACGCAGTATTTT.

V usage is TRBV9 and J usage is TRBJ1-1; 8 bases are shared with TRBD1. J was trimmed by 4 bases and V by 3 bases; bases with no gene match: 5. The CDR3 covers 14 residues. Germline CDR1 is SGDLS and CDR2 is YYNGEE. For the CDR3, the DNA is TGTGCCAGCAGCGCCTTCACAGGGGGCACTGAAGCTTTCTTT. Its translation is CASSAFTGGTEAFF.

The J gene is TRBJ1-2, the V gene TRBV6-1; D unresolved. CDR1 and CDR2 (germline): MNHNS, SASEGT. The CDR3 extends over 14 amino acids. Trimming cost V 0 bases and J 0 bases, with 5 bases left between them. Here the CDR3 reads CASSEAASNYGYTF. CDR3 DNA sequence: TGTGCCAGCAGTGAAGCAGCTTCTAACTATGGCTACACCTTC.

The rearrangement joins TRBV6-5 to TRBJ1-5; no reliable D call. Germline CDR1 reads MNHEY; CDR2 reads SVGAGI. The CDR3 runs to 14 residues. The V gene lost 11 bases and the J gene lost 1 base, with 15 bases spanning the gap. The CDR3 nucleotides are TGTGCCTCTTCAGCCCGGCAAAGCAATCAGCCCCAGCATTTT. Translation gives CASSARQSNQPQHF.

The CDR3 DNA is TGTGCCTGGAGTCGTGGGGGATCGTTGGGGGGCTACACCTTC. This codes for CAWSRGGSLGGYTF. The chain is built from TRBV30 and TRBJ1-2; tentatively, D is TRBD1 (5 bases). The V gene lost 2 bases and the J gene lost 8 bases, with 18 bases spanning the gap. The CDR3 length is 14 residues. From germline, CDR1 is GTSNPN and CDR2 SVGIG (reference sequence).

This clone has more than one count but fewer than ten. The chain combines TRBV6-6 with TRBJ2-7; the D is unclear. CDR3 size: 15 residues. Looked up from germline, CDR1 is MNHNY and CDR2 is SVGAGI (reference sequence). V lost 7 bases to trimming and J lost 0 bases, with 16 bases between them. CDR3 bases: TGTGCCAGCACCAGAGGACGGTTAGTCTCCTACGAGCAGTACTTC. This encodes CASTRGRLVSYEQYF.

The rearrangement uses TRBV24-1 and TRBJ2-3; 7 positions agree with TRBD1. This CDR3 comprises 16 residues. CDR1 is KGHDR, CDR2 SFDVKD, per germline. V trimming: 4 bases; J trimming: 4 bases; junction bases outside the gene matches: 10. CDR3 sequence: CATSDHQGVNADTQYF. CDR3 coding DNA: TGTGCCACCAGTGACCATCAGGGGGTCAACGCAGATACGCAGTATTTT.

The chain links TRBV4-2 to TRBJ1-6; TRBD1 is a possible D gene (5 bases). Germline V gene data show CDR1 as LGHNA and CDR2 as YNFKEQ. The V gene lost 0 bases and the J gene lost 6 bases, with 12 bases spanning the gap. The CDR3 has 16 residues. The CDR3 loop reads CASSQDLRGRNSPLHF. The CDR3, as DNA: TGTGCCAGCAGCCAAGATCTTCGGGGACGTAATTCACCCCTCCACTTT.

This chain joins TRBV2 and TRBJ1-6, with 8 bases aligning to TRBD1. V lost 5 bases and J lost 6; bases outside the gene matches: 6. The CDR3 totals 15 residues. Germline V gene data show CDR1 as SNHLY and CDR2 as FYNNEI. CDR3 bases: TGTGCCAGCAGTAACAGAGGACAGGGTAATTCACCCCTCCACTTT. Residues: CASSNRGQGNSPLHF.

The chain recombines TRBV29-1 with TRBJ1-1; 8 bases map to TRBD1. The junction had 6 bases not matched to a gene; V was cut back by 2 bases and J by 1 base. The germline V gene has CDR1 SQVTM and CDR2 ANQGSEA. The CDR3 has 15 residues. CDR3 loop: CSVERTGQGNTEAFF. The CDR3 DNA sequence: TGCAGCGTTGAACGGACAGGACAGGGGAACACTGAAGCTTTCTTT.

This clone was counted a few times. CDR3 region: CASSLWTGGANEQFF. CDR3 nucleotide sequence: TGTGCCAGCAGCTTGTGGACAGGGGGCGCGAATGAGCAGTTCTTC. The V gene is TRBV7-3, the J gene TRBJ2-1; 11 bases are shared with TRBD1. The CDR3 is 15 residues long. V trimming: 3 bases; J trimming: 7 bases; junction bases outside the gene matches: 5. Germline V lookup: CDR1 SGHTA, CDR2 FQGTGA.

The rearrangement links TRBV19 to TRBJ1-4; D remains unclear. V lost 9 bases and J 8 bases, leaving 13 bases between the germline ends. CDR1 is LNHDA, CDR2 SQIVND, per germline (reference sequence). The length of the CDR3 is 12 residues. The CDR3 nucleotides are TGTGCCAGCCGGACCCGGGAGGAAAAACTGTTTTTT. Its translation: CASRTREEKLFF.

The V and J genes are TRBV24-1 and TRBJ2-1; D is unclear. Germline V lookup: CDR1 KGHDR, CDR2 SFDVKD. CDR3 length: 16 amino acids. Trimming pared 5 bases from V and 5 bases from J, leaving 18 bases between. CDR3 region: CATSGGRTNHNNEQFF. The CDR3 DNA reads TGTGCCACCAGTGGAGGCAGGACGAACCACAACAATGAGCAGTTCTTC.

This clone was seen a handful of times. The V gene is TRBV6-2 or TRBV6-3, the J gene TRBJ2-7; 7 nucleotides agree with TRBD1. Germline V CDR1 and CDR2: MNHEY, SVGEGT. Trimming took 5 bases from V and 5 from J; bases not matched to a gene: 9. The CDR3 length is 14 residues. The DNA of the CDR3 is TGTGCCAGCAGTACGACAGGGATTGGGAACGAGCAGTACTTC. Residues: CASSTTGIGNEQYF.

The table lists this clone with a few counts. The J gene is TRBJ1-1, the V gene TRBV29-1, with 7 bases aligning to TRBD1. J gave up 1 base and V 6 bases, and 8 bases lay outside the gene matches. The length of the CDR3 is 14 residues. The germline gives CDR1 SQVTM, CDR2 ANQGSEA. The CDR3 spells CSVEDRQPNTEAFF. The DNA of the CDR3 is TGCAGCGTGGAGGACAGGCAACCGAACACTGAAGCTTTCTTT.